These T cell receptor beta chains were read from a single sample in a study of tumor-infiltrating lymphocytes in oesophageal squamous cell carcinoma. In TCRdb, the PCR reads were re-called with MiXCR into one record per CDR3 protein. The table records around 18,000 distinct CDR3 sequences, nearly 45% of them present only once. What was sequenced was esophageal tumor tissue. Receptors were obtained from a male donor with esophageal squamous cell carcinoma. CDR3s include the opening cysteine and the closing phenylalanine or tryptophan. The D gene is left open where the match is weak. Clone size appears in some rows only: once, few, many, or a class for an expanded clone.

abundance	j_gene	v_gene	d_gene	CDR3aa	CDR3nt
NA	TRBJ2-7	TRBV12-5	NA	CASGLGRFNEQYF	TGTGCTAGTGGTTTGGGGAGATTCAATGAGCAGTACTTC
NA	TRBJ2-7	TRBV7-8	NA	CASSLAFGTGPYEQYF	TGTGCCAGCAGCTTAGCCTTCGGAACAGGGCCCTACGAGCAGTACTTC
NA	TRBJ2-7	TRBV7-8	NA	CAIKGASLSYNEQYF	TGTGCCATCAAGGGTGCGTCTCTCTCCTACAATGAGCAGTACTTC
many	TRBJ2-1	TRBV7-3	TRBD2	CASSLSWTSGGNEQFF	TGTGCCAGCAGCTTATCCTGGACTAGCGGGGGCAATGAGCAGTTCTTC
NA	TRBJ2-6	TRBV6-1	TRBD2	CASKELAGAGANVLTF	TGTGCCAGCAAGGAGTTAGCGGGAGCTGGGGCCAACGTCCTGACTTTC
NA	TRBJ2-7	TRBV27	NA	CASSSGTRSYEQYF	TGTGCCAGCAGTTCGGGGACTCGCTCCTACGAGCAGTACTTC
medium-sized	TRBJ1-1	TRBV7-2	NA	CASSLLGDLNTEAFF	TGTGCCAGCAGCTTATTAGGGGATCTGAACACTGAAGCTTTCTTT
few	TRBJ2-6	TRBV7-3	NA	CASLVSGANVLTF	TGTGCCAGTTTGGTGTCTGGGGCCAACGTCCTGACTTTC
NA	TRBJ2-1	TRBV7-9	TRBD1	CASRGTGGLDEQFF	TGTGCCAGCAGAGGGACAGGGGGACTCGATGAGCAGTTCTTC
few	TRBJ2-1	TRBV5-4	TRBD1	CASSLDRVGQFF	TGTGCCAGCAGCCTGGACAGGGTCGGGCAGTTCTTC
few	TRBJ2-3	TRBV7-2	TRBD2	CASSPLAGVVGTQYF	TGTGCCAGCAGCCCCCTAGCGGGAGTGGTTGGTACGCAGTATTTT
many	TRBJ2-7	TRBV4-2	NA	CASSRGDGPDEQYF	TGTGCCAGCAGCCGGGGGGACGGACCCGACGAGCAGTACTTC